A single sample is the source of the 27 T cell receptor beta chains below, sequenced in a study of T cells after yellow fever vaccination. TCRdb itself ran the 5' RACE reads through MiXCR, one entry per CDR3 protein. The table shows approximately 550,000 distinct CDR3 sequences, with about 13% occurring only once. The material sequenced was PBMCs, taken on the day of the yellow fever booster vaccination. The source is a man younger than 45 who received the YFV17D yellow fever vaccine.

A few counts support this clonotype. The chain couples TRBV6-5 to TRBJ2-2, with 7 nucleotides matching TRBD1. The ends lost 0 bases at V and 5 bases at J; junction bases unmatched: 9. The CDR3 consists of 17 residues. Looked up from germline, CDR1 is MNHEY and CDR2 is SVGAGI. In DNA form, the CDR3 reads TGTGCCAGCAGTTACTCGACCGGGACAGTTTGGACCGGGGAGCTGTTTTTT. Its protein product is CASSYSTGTVWTGELFF.

This clonotype was seen only a few times. This chain joins TRBV24-1 and TRBJ2-7, with 7 bases identical to TRBD2. Looked up from germline, CDR1 is KGHDR and CDR2 is SFDVKD. Trimming took 5 bases from V and 2 from J; bases not matched to a gene: 2. The CDR3 runs to 13 residues. CDR3 sequence (DNA): TGTGCCACCAGTGGGGGGGGGACCTACGAGCAGTACTTC. It is translated as CATSGGGTYEQYF.

This clonotype was detected many times. The chain is built from TRBV29-1 and TRBJ1-1; TRBD1 might be the D (5 bases). V lost 7 bases and J lost 0, with 15 bases in between. CDR3 size: 14 residues. Germline V CDR1 and CDR2: SQVTM, ANQGSEA. The CDR3 is CSAPEQGMNTEAFF. In DNA form, the CDR3 reads TGCAGCGCCCCTGAGCAGGGAATGAACACTGAAGCTTTCTTT.

This rearrangement joins TRBV27 to TRBJ2-5, with 10 bases lining up with TRBD2. With V trimmed by 5 bases and J by 4 bases, 13 bases remained unmatched. This CDR3 spans 17 amino acids. The V gene's germline CDR1 is MNHEY and CDR2 SMNVEV (reference sequence). In DNA, the CDR3 is TGTGCCAGCAGTCCCTCACCGACTAGCGGGTTCAGAGAGACCCAGTACTTC. Translation: CASSPSPTSGFRETQYF.

V and J are TRBV27 and TRBJ2-1, with D possibly TRBD1 on 5 matching bases. This CDR3 contains 14 residues. Trimming stripped 2 bases from V and 3 bases from J, with 8 bases between. CDR1 MNHEY and CDR2 SMNVEV come from the germline V gene (reference sequence). The CDR3 here is CASSLGANYNEQFF. As DNA, the CDR3 is TGTGCCAGCAGTTTAGGGGCCAACTACAATGAGCAGTTCTTC.

This clonotype has ten or more counts. The V call is TRBV7-9, the J call TRBJ1-1, with D possibly matching TRBD1 (5 bases). Between the trimmed V and J ends, which lost 2 bases and 5 bases, there was a span of 6 bases. This CDR3 is 12 amino acids long. Germline values: CDR1 SEHNR, CDR2 FQNEAQ (reference sequence). CDR3: CASSLRGTEAFF. The CDR3 nucleotides are TGTGCCAGCAGCTTAAGGGGAACTGAAGCTTTCTTT.

This clonotype appeared many times. The chain carries TRBV12-3 or TRBV12-4 and TRBJ2-2; D is ambiguous. This CDR3 is built from 16 residues. Between the trimmed V and J ends, which lost 3 bases and 1 base, there was a span of 12 bases. CDR3 nucleotide sequence: TGTGCCAGCAGTTTGGTCTACACCAGGAACACCGGGGAGCTGTTTTTT. This codes for CASSLVYTRNTGELFF.

This clonotype was seen a few times. The chain links TRBV5-6 to TRBJ2-5, with TRBD1 identical over 10 bases. Germline V lookup: CDR1 SGHDT, CDR2 YYEEEE. The CDR3 covers 15 residues. V lost 3 bases, J lost 5 bases, and 7 bases stayed unmatched. CDR3 in amino acids: CASSWDRGVGETQYF. In DNA, the CDR3 is TGTGCCAGCAGCTGGGACAGGGGAGTTGGGGAGACCCAGTACTTC. Variable domain in full (rest from reference TRBV5-6 and TRBJ2-5): DAGVTQSPTHLIKTRGQQVTLRCSPKSGHDTVSWYQQALGQGPQFIFQYYEEEERQRGNFPDRFSGHQFPNYSSELNVNALLLGDSALYLCASSWDRGVGETQYFGPGTRLLVL.

This clonotype was seen only a few times. V gene TRBV19 combines with J gene TRBJ2-7; the match to TRBD2 covers 13 bases. This CDR3 has 14 residues. The germline gives CDR1 LNHDA, CDR2 SQIVND (reference sequence). V shed 3 bases, J shed 6 bases, and the junction held 2 bases outside the gene matches. CDR3 bases: TGTGCCAGTAGTATCAGGACTAGCGGGAGCGAGCAGTACTTC. Its translation is CASSIRTSGSEQYF. The full variable domain, rest sourced from reference TRBV19 and TRBJ2-7, is DGGITQSPKYLFRKEGQNVTLSCEQNLNHDAMYWYRQDPGQGLRLIYYSQIVNDFQKGDIAEGYSVSREKKESFPLTVTSAQKNPTAFYLCASSIRTSGSEQYFGPGTRLTVT.

The chain joins TRBV6-2 or TRBV6-3 to TRBJ2-7; D call uncertain. CDR1 is MNHEY and CDR2 is SVGEGT in the germline V gene. V was clipped by 2 bases and J by 9 bases, with 11 bases between them. The CDR3 runs to 12 residues. CDR3 in DNA: TGTGCCAGCAGTTACACGGCCTACCTGCAGTACTTC. The encoded protein is CASSYTAYLQYF.

This clonotype was seen only a few times. This CDR3 is CASRNEIGSYEQYF. In nucleotides, the CDR3 is TGTGCCAGCAGGAACGAGATCGGGTCCTACGAGCAGTACTTC. The chain couples TRBV12-3 or TRBV12-4 to TRBJ2-7; D unclear. V was pared by 6 bases and J by 1 base, with 13 bases between. This CDR3 is 14 amino acids long.

This clonotype was counted many times. The chain combines TRBV7-8 with TRBJ2-5; 8 positions match TRBD1. The germline gives CDR1 SGHVS, CDR2 FQNEAQ. This CDR3 is built from 13 residues. V gave up 5 bases and J gave up 3 bases; unmatched junction bases: 2. The CDR3 sequence: CASSRDRKETQYF. The CDR3 bases are TGTGCCAGCAGCCGGGACAGGAAAGAGACCCAGTACTTC.

The rearrangement uses TRBV4-3 and TRBJ2-1, with 10 bases lining up with TRBD2. J gave up 6 bases and V 0 bases, and 8 bases lay outside the gene matches. CDR3 length: 17 residues. CDR1 is LGHNA, CDR2 YSLEER, per germline. CDR3 DNA sequence: TGCGCCAGCAGCCAAGATCTCACCCAGCGGGAGGGCAATGAGCAGTTCTTC. It encodes CASSQDLTQREGNEQFF.

This clonotype was detected a few times. The V and J genes are TRBV5-1 and TRBJ2-5; perhaps TRBD1 as D (6 bases). The CDR3 is 15 amino acids. Per the germline V gene, CDR1 is SGHRS and CDR2 is YFSETQ. The V end was cut by 0 bases, the J end by 3 bases, with 12 bases between. The CDR3 here is CASSLAPDREETQYF. In DNA, the CDR3 is TGCGCCAGCAGCTTGGCCCCGGACAGAGAAGAGACCCAGTACTTC.

This clonotype was observed a few times. This CDR3 reads CASSFGTSGFDTQYF. In nucleotides, the CDR3 is TGCGCCAGCAGCTTCGGGACTAGCGGGTTCGATACGCAGTATTTT. This sequence joins TRBV5-1 and TRBJ2-3; 12 positions agree with TRBD2. CDR1 SGHRS and CDR2 YFSETQ come from the germline V gene. The CDR3 loop spans 15 amino acids. J was trimmed by 6 bases and V by 2 bases; bases with no gene match: 4. The variable domain in full, completed from reference TRBV5-1 and TRBJ2-3, reads KAGVTQTPRYLIKTRGQQVTLSCSPISGHRSVSWYQQTPGQGLQFLFEYFSETQRNKGNFPGRFSGRQFSNSRSEMNVSTLELGDSALYLCASSFGTSGFDTQYFGPGTRLTVL.

This clonotype was picked up a small number of times. V is TRBV6-2 or TRBV6-3 and J is TRBJ2-5; D might be TRBD2 (5 bases). With 2 bases removed from V and 5 bases from J, the gap between germline ends came to 12 bases. From germline, CDR1 is MNHEY and CDR2 SVGEGT. This CDR3 is built from 14 residues. CDR3 in amino acids: CASSYGLASETQYF. The CDR3 nucleotides read TGTGCCAGCAGTTACGGTTTAGCGTCTGAGACCCAGTACTTC.

This clonotype has only a few counts. V is TRBV30 and J is TRBJ2-1; D uncertain. This CDR3 has 13 residues. The germline CDR1 and CDR2 sequences are GTSNPN and SVGIG (reference sequence). V gave up 2 bases and J gave up 5 bases, with 10 bases separating them. CDR3 residues: CAWSSYNHNEQFF. In DNA, the CDR3 is TGTGCCTGGAGTTCTTACAACCACAATGAGCAGTTCTTC.

The rearrangement links TRBV6-5 to TRBJ2-7; 10 bases agree with TRBD1. Losses at the gene ends were 2 bases for V and 6 bases for J; bases not matched to a gene: 4. The CDR3 runs to 14 residues. CDR1 is MNHEY and CDR2 is SVGAGI in the germline V gene. CDR3 region: CASSYGTGVGEQYF. The CDR3 nucleotides read TGTGCCAGCAGTTACGGGACAGGGGTGGGCGAGCAGTACTTC.

Only a few counts were recorded for this clonotype. The chain has TRBV19 and TRBJ2-7, with D hard to call. V was trimmed by 5 bases and J by 0 bases, leaving 23 bases between them. The CDR3 runs 18 residues. Germline CDR1 and CDR2: LNHDA and SQIVND (reference sequence). The CDR3 nucleotides read TGTGCCAGTAGTTGGTCCCTTGGGGATCTCAGGAGCTCCTACGAGCAGTACTTC. Protein: CASSWSLGDLRSSYEQYF.

In this sample, this clonotype turned up many times. This rearrangement joins TRBV4-3 to TRBJ2-1; the D is unclear. V was shortened by 4 bases and J by 7 bases, with 11 bases between the two germline ends. There are 13 residues in the CDR3. The germline V gene encodes CDR1 LGHNA and CDR2 YSLEER. The CDR3 here is CASSRDWWNEQFF. In DNA form, the CDR3 reads TGCGCCAGCAGCCGCGACTGGTGGAATGAGCAGTTCTTC.

The chain couples TRBV18 to TRBJ2-7; 9 bases fit TRBD2. The J segment lost 6 bases and the V segment lost 3 bases, leaving 9 bases of the junction unmatched. CDR1 is KGHSH and CDR2 is LQKENI in the germline V gene. This CDR3 region has 15 residues. Here the CDR3 DNA reads TGTGCCAGCTCACCTGGACTAGCGAGGGCGGGCGAGCAGTACTTC. Translating gives CASSPGLARAGEQYF.

This clonotype was detected only a few times. The chain couples TRBV5-6 to TRBJ2-3; D gene ambiguous. Germline V gene data show CDR1 as SGHDT and CDR2 as YYEEEE. CDR3 length equals 16 residues. Deletions cut 3 bases from V and 8 bases from J, with 22 bases between. CDR3 residues: CASSYSGSRSLGTQYF. The CDR3 nucleotides read TGTGCCAGCAGCTACTCCGGTAGCCGTTCACTTGGTACGCAGTATTTT.

This sequence joins TRBV18 and TRBJ2-7, with unresolved D. This CDR3 has 16 residues. V was cut by 3 bases and J by 2 bases, with 17 bases left in between. Germline CDR1 reads KGHSH; CDR2 reads LQKENI. In DNA, the CDR3 is TGTGCCAGCTCACCTACCGGGTCCCCTTCAACCTACGAGCAGTACTTC. This translates into CASSPTGSPSTYEQYF. The full variable domain, completed using reference TRBV18 and TRBJ2-7, is NAGVMQNPRHLVRRRGQEARLRCSPMKGHSHVYWYRQLPEEGLKFMVYLQKENIIDESGMPKERFSAEFPKEGPSILRIQQVVRGDSAAYFCASSPTGSPSTYEQYFGPGTRLTVT.

This clonotype was seen a handful of times. This chain uses TRBV11-2 with TRBJ2-7, with 13 bases aligning to TRBD2. The CDR3 runs 20 residues. With 5 bases clipped from V and 0 bases from J, the junction kept 16 bases outside the gene matches. Germline V gene lookup returns CDR1 SGHAT and CDR2 FQNNGV. The CDR3 DNA follows: TGTGCCAGCAGCCCACACCCAGTCCCCGGGACTAGCGGGATCTCCTACGAGCAGTACTTC. This encodes CASSPHPVPGTSGISYEQYF. The whole variable domain, remainder taken from reference TRBV11-2 and TRBJ2-7, is EAGVAQSPRYKIIEKRQSVAFWCNPISGHATLYWYQQILGQGPKLLIQFQNNGVVDDSQLPKDRFSAERLKGVDSTLKIQPAKLEDSAVYLCASSPHPVPGTSGISYEQYFGPGTRLTVT.

This clonotype was recorded at least ten times. The gene calls are TRBV20-1 and TRBJ2-3, with D unclear. Trimming shortened V by 0 bases and J by 8 bases, and 6 bases separated the two germline ends. This CDR3 spans 11 amino acids. The germline gives CDR1 DFQATT, CDR2 SNEGSKA (reference sequence). CDR3 coding DNA: TGCAGTGCTAGAGAAGGTTTTACGCAGTATTTT. Protein: CSAREGFTQYF.

This chain connects TRBV10-3 to TRBJ2-7; TRBD2 matches 11 bases. This CDR3 is 15 amino acids long. Germline assignment: CDR1 ENHRY and CDR2 SYGVKD. Losses at the gene ends were 4 bases for V and 4 bases for J; bases not matched to a gene: 6. The CDR3 nucleotides are TGTGCCATCAGTGCGGGGACTAGCGGAGTGTACGAGCAGTACTTC. The encoded protein is CAISAGTSGVYEQYF.

This clonotype was recorded a few times. The rearrangement links TRBV20-1 to TRBJ2-5; D is possibly TRBD1 (6 bases). In germline, CDR1 is DFQATT, CDR2 SNEGSKA (reference sequence). The CDR3 covers 15 residues. Trimming removed 2 bases from V and 5 bases from J, with 18 bases in between. The CDR3 protein is CSARLSGARGETQYF. DNA for the CDR3: TGCAGTGCTAGATTATCAGGGGCGAGAGGGGAGACCCAGTACTTC.